The 17 T cell receptor beta chains below were found in one sample sequenced in a study of tumor-infiltrating lymphocytes in primary liver carcinoma. Both blood RNA, taken from unsorted whole blood, and germline DNA were extracted. The authors made TCR beta cDNA from about 500 ng total RNA with a constant-region primer. ARM-PCR, slightly modified, supplied the TCR beta libraries through three nested multiplex PCR rounds. Forward primers for TRBV1-TRBV30 and a C-beta reverse primer served the first two PCR rounds, at 10 cycles each. TCRdb re-called the multiplex PCR reads through MiXCR, storing one row per CDR3 protein. The sample includes about 300,000 distinct CDR3 sequences, 50% to 70% of them seen just once. Input material: peripheral blood. The receptors derive from a man in his forties with primary liver carcinoma and hepatitis B virus infection.

About this clonotype: A much larger clonotype is one base distant, so this may be a read error. This chain connects TRBV6-5 to TRBJ2-4, with D uncertain. The CDR3 is 14 amino acids. CDR1 and CDR2 from the germline V gene are MNHEY and SVGAGI. The CDR3 DNA is TGTGCCAGCAGTTACTCGAACCCCAATGGCATTGAGTACTTC. This codes for CASSYSNPNGIEYF.

As to this clonotype: One end of the junction fails to match germline, which may point to a read error. The chain links TRBV11-1 to TRBJ2-7; D is unresolved. CDR3 length: 15 residues. Germline lookup yields CDR1 SGHAT and CDR2 FQDESV (reference sequence). The CDR3 coding sequence is TGTGCCAGCAGCGCCGCGGCCAATTCGGTCTACAAGCAGTACTTC. Encoded protein: CASSAAANSVYKQYF.

Points on this clonotype: This may be a read error: a much more frequent sequence differs by one nucleotide. The conserved phenylalanine or tryptophan is not found at the CDR3 terminus, so this likely reflects a read error. The chain has TRBV6-2 or TRBV6-3 and TRBJ2-1, with D hard to call. V lost 4 bases and J 8 bases, leaving 12 bases between the germline ends. This CDR3 region has 13 residues. The V gene's germline CDR1 is MNHEY and CDR2 SVGEGT. As DNA, the CDR3 is TGTGCCAGCAGTTCTAGTTTCCTGGATGAGCAGTTCCTC. Its protein is CASSSSFLDEQFL.

Concerning this clonotype: A much larger clone is a single base away; this may be a read error. This chain links TRBV6-1 with TRBJ2-4; no firm D call. Germline V gives CDR1 MNHNS, CDR2 SASEGT. The CDR3 is made up of 13 amino acids. V lost 7 bases and J 0 bases, leaving 7 bases between the germline ends. The CDR3 loop reads CASKQLAKNIQYF. CDR3 nucleotide sequence: TGTGCCAGCAAGCAACTAGCCAAAAACATTCAGTACTTC.

There are a few counts of this clonotype. The J gene is TRBJ1-5, the V gene TRBV5-1; D unresolved. The V gene's germline CDR1 is SGHRS and CDR2 YFSETQ. Trimming cost V 0 bases and J 6 bases, with 10 bases left between them. This CDR3 spans 14 amino acids. The chain's CDR3 is CASSLDGFGQPQHF. CDR3 DNA: TGCGCCAGCAGCTTGGACGGTTTCGGTCAGCCCCAGCATTTT.

Comment on this clonotype: Without the conserved terminal phenylalanine or tryptophan, this CDR3 likely stems from a read error. The rearrangement joins TRBV11-2 to TRBJ2-1, with TRBD1 identical over 8 bases. Per the germline V gene, CDR1 is SGHAT and CDR2 is FQNNGV. This CDR3 spans 14 amino acids. The chain's CDR3 is CANSPTTGVNEQFL. Written as DNA, the CDR3 is TGTGCCAACAGCCCCACGACAGGGGTGAATGAGCAGTTCCTC.

In regard to this clonotype: A much larger clonotype is one base distant, so this may be a read error. The chain recombines TRBV29-1 with TRBJ2-3; D perhaps matches TRBD1 (5 bases). The CDR3 is made up of 12 amino acids. Germline lookup yields CDR1 SQVTM and CDR2 ANQGSEA. CDR3 region: CRVEQGLDTQYF. CDR3 nucleotides: TGCAGGGTTGAGCAGGGTTTGGATACGCAGTATTTT.

This clonotype appeared many times. The chain recombines TRBV29-1 with TRBJ2-7, with D tentatively TRBD1 or TRBD2 (6 bases each). CDR3 length: 13 residues. The ends were cut back, 4 bases at V and 6 bases at J, with 16 bases in the middle. Germline V CDR1 and CDR2: SQVTM, ANQGSEA. The CDR3: CSVGQLEGGEQYF. CDR3 coding DNA: TGCAGCGTTGGTCAACTCGAGGGGGGCGAGCAGTACTTC.

This chain uses TRBV11-2 with TRBJ2-1; 7 nucleotides match TRBD2. Germline V lookup: CDR1 SGHAT, CDR2 FQNNGV. V lost 1 base, J lost 7 bases, and 4 bases stayed unmatched. The CDR3 is 14 residues long. The CDR3 protein is CASSLAGRHNEQFF. The CDR3 coding sequence is TGTGCCAGCAGCTTAGCCGGGAGGCATAATGAGCAGTTCTTC.

This clonotype was seen ten or more times. The J gene is TRBJ2-1, the V gene TRBV12-3 or TRBV12-4; 8 nucleotides line up with TRBD2. This CDR3 contains 12 residues. J was trimmed by 8 bases and V by 6 bases; bases with no gene match: 3. CDR3 sequence reads: CASRGLGDEQFF. The CDR3 nucleotides read TGTGCCAGCAGGGGACTAGGGGATGAGCAGTTCTTC.

This clonotype was seen only once. A read error may explain this, as a much larger clone is one base away. The V and J genes are TRBV28 and TRBJ1-5; D remains unclear. Germline V gene data show CDR1 as MDHEN and CDR2 as SYDVKM. The CDR3 covers 14 residues. V was shortened by 6 bases and J by 0 bases, with 9 bases between the two germline ends. The CDR3 DNA reads TGTGCCAGCAGGGCCGGGAATAGCAATCAGCCCCAGCATTTT. It specifies CASRAGNSNQPQHF.

About this clonotype itself: This may be a read error: a much more frequent sequence differs by one nucleotide. This sequence joins TRBV6-5 and TRBJ1-2, with unresolved D. CDR3 length: 12 amino acids. Trimming removed 11 bases from V and 4 bases from J, with 14 bases in between. Germline V lookup: CDR1 MNHEY, CDR2 SVGAGI. The CDR3 loop is CACLDGSYGYTF. The DNA of the CDR3 is TGTGCCTGCCTCGACGGCAGCTATGGCTACACCTTC.

Comments on this clonotype: One end of the junction varies from germline; a read error may be responsible. Here the CDR3 DNA reads TGTGCCAGCAGCCTCGACCGGGAGACAGGTACGCAGTATTTT. It yields the protein CASSLDRETGTQYF. This rearrangement joins TRBV5-4 to TRBJ2-3; D tentatively reads TRBD1 or TRBD2 (6 bases each). The CDR3 has 14 amino acids. Germline CDR1 reads SGHNT; CDR2 reads YYREEE (reference sequence).

This clonotype was seen at least ten times. This chain uses TRBV28 with TRBJ2-7; D might be TRBD2 (5 bases). The germline V gene encodes CDR1 MDHEN and CDR2 SYDVKM. This CDR3 is built from 14 residues. V lost 4 bases and J lost 3, with 13 bases in between. For the CDR3, the DNA is TGTGCCAGCAGTTGGGGAGTACGGAACTACGAGCAGTACTTC. Encoded protein: CASSWGVRNYEQYF.

This clonotype was detected only once. One end of the junction is discordant with germline, which a read error may explain. V is TRBV11-1 and J is TRBJ2-3, with D unresolved. Germline lookup yields CDR1 SGHAT and CDR2 FQDESV (reference sequence). The CDR3 consists of 14 residues. This chain's CDR3 is CARSLQLRSDTRYF. The CDR3, as DNA: TGTGCCAGAAGCTTACAACTAAGGTCGGATACGCGGTATTTT.

This clonotype was picked up many times. The chain uses TRBV12-5 and TRBJ2-2, with D unclear. The V and J ends lost 1 base and 8 bases respectively, with 8 bases between them. The CDR3 runs to 13 residues. Per the germline V gene, CDR1 is LGHNT and CDR2 is FRNRAP. The CDR3 DNA is TGTGCTAGTGGTTTGGAATATGAGGGGGAGCTGTTTTTT. Its protein is CASGLEYEGELFF.

Concerning this clonotype itself: An end of the junction differs from the germline gene, which may be a read error. The CDR3 nucleotides are TGCAGAGTTCGGGACGGCCAAGAGACCCAGTGCTTC. It translates to CRVRDGQETQCF. The chain recombines TRBV29-1 with TRBJ2-5; D is perhaps TRBD1 or TRBD2 (5 bases each). The CDR3 is 12 residues long. Germline CDR1 is SQVTM and CDR2 is ANQGSEA.